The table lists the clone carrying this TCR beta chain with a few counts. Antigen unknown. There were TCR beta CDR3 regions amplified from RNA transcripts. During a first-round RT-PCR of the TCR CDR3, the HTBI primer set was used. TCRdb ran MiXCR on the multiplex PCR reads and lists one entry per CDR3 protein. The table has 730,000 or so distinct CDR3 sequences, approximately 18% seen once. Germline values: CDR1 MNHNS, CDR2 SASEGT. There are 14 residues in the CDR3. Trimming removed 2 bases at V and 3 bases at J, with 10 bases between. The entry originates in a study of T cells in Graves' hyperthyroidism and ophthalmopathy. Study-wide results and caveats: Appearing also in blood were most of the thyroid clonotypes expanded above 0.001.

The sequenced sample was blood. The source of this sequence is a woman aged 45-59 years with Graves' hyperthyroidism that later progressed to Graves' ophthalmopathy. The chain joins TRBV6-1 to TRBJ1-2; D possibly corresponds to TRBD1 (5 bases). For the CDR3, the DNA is TGTGCCAGCAGTGAATTCGGAGGGGACTATGGCTACACCTTC. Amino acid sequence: CASSEFGGDYGYTF.